The present TCR beta chain was sequenced within a study of STAT5B mutations in CD4+ large granular lymphocyte leukemia. Germline CDR1 and CDR2: MNHNS and SASEGT. The length of the CDR3 is 15 residues. Trimming removed 3 bases at V and 6 bases at J, with 17 bases between. Produced via immunoSEQ multiplex PCR; TCRdb's table is partial and in-frame only. This sample has thousands of clones, with more than 70% found just once. Source material: PBMCs. The V call is TRBV6-1, the J call TRBJ1-1; D is ambiguous. The TCR comes from a woman aged 60 to 75 with CD4+ T-cell large granular lymphocyte leukemia. CDR3 residues: CASSDLVEVQAEAFF. The CDR3 coding sequence is TGTGCCAGCAGTGATCTGGTAGAAGTGCAGGCTGAAGCTTTCTTT.